Following are 10 T cell receptor beta chains from one sample sequenced in a study of blood T cell repertoires in COVID-19. Using immunoSEQ multiplex PCR, the repertoire was profiled, and TCRdb retains in-frame clones only, with some absent. Of about 120,000 clones in the sample, 90% were seen once. The sequenced sample consisted of peripheral blood. The receptors here all came from a human donor with active COVID-19. The donor label of this sample is uncertain.

V usage is TRBV19 and J usage is TRBJ2-6; a weak D match, TRBD2 (6 bases). This CDR3 has 17 residues. Trimming cost V 6 bases and J 0 bases, with 15 bases left between them. Germline V gives CDR1 LNHDA, CDR2 SQIVND (reference sequence). For the CDR3, the DNA is TGTGCCAGTAGGACCCCGGGACTCCTCTCTGGGGCCAACGTCCTGACTTTC. Amino acid sequence: CASRTPGLLSGANVLTF.

The rearrangement joins TRBV28 to TRBJ1-3; 8 bases agree with TRBD1. CDR3 length: 14 residues. J was trimmed by 5 bases and V by 4 bases; bases with no gene match: 4. Germline CDR1 reads MDHEN; CDR2 reads SYDVKM. CDR3 nucleotide sequence: TGTGCCAGCAGTTCTCAGGGGGCCCGAAACACCATATATTTT. Translating it yields CASSSQGARNTIYF. The variable domain in full, with the rest retrieved from reference TRBV28 and TRBJ1-3, is DVKVTQSSRYLVKRTGEKVFLECVQDMDHENMFWYRQDPGLGLRLIYFSYDVKMKEKGDIPEGYSVSREKKERFSLILESASTNQTSMYLCASSSQGARNTIYFGEGSWLTVV.

The chain joins TRBV9 to TRBJ2-3; 15 bases align to TRBD2. Germline V gives CDR1 SGDLS, CDR2 YYNGEE. J gave up 5 bases and V 4 bases, and 8 bases lay outside the gene matches. The CDR3 is 17 residues long. The CDR3: CASSPGLAGGPKDTQYF. The CDR3 bases are TGTGCCAGCAGCCCCGGACTAGCGGGGGGGCCTAAAGATACGCAGTATTTT.

This clone was detected only a few times. The chain carries TRBV28 and TRBJ1-6; the D gene is possibly TRBD1 (5 bases). The CDR3 consists of 14 residues. Germline lookup yields CDR1 MDHEN and CDR2 SYDVKM. Trimming removed 2 bases at V and 8 bases at J, with 10 bases between. The CDR3 nucleotides are TGTGCCAGCAGTTTAGCAGGGAAGGATTCACCCCTCCACTTT. It specifies CASSLAGKDSPLHF. The full variable domain, completed using reference TRBV28 and TRBJ1-6, is DVKVTQSSRYLVKRTGEKVFLECVQDMDHENMFWYRQDPGLGLRLIYFSYDVKMKEKGDIPEGYSVSREKKERFSLILESASTNQTSMYLCASSLAGKDSPLHFGNGTRLTVT.

Only a few counts were recorded for this clone. This chain joins TRBV9 and TRBJ1-1; D gene ambiguous. V lost 4 bases to trimming and J lost 3 bases, with 7 bases between them. Per germline, CDR1 SGDLS and CDR2 YYNGEE. The CDR3 totals 12 residues. The CDR3 nucleotides read TGTGCCAGCAGCTACATGGACACTGAAGCTTTCTTT. Amino acids: CASSYMDTEAFF.

This rearrangement joins TRBV9 to TRBJ2-3; 11 nucleotides line up with TRBD2. Germline CDR1 reads SGDLS; CDR2 reads YYNGEE. The CDR3 is 17 residues long. V lost 2 bases and J lost 0; bases outside the gene matches: 5. Here the CDR3 reads CASSVSGGAVSTDTQYF. The CDR3 bases are TGTGCCAGCAGCGTTAGCGGGGGGGCCGTGAGCACAGATACGCAGTATTTT.

The chain employs TRBV18 and TRBJ2-5; a weak D match, TRBD1 (6 bases). Germline CDR1 KGHSH, CDR2 LQKENI. The CDR3 sequence is 13 residues long. Trimming stripped 5 bases from V and 2 bases from J, with 9 bases between. DNA for the CDR3: TGTGCCAGCTCATGGGGGCAACAAGAGACCCAGTACTTC. Its translation: CASSWGQQETQYF.

The chain employs TRBV10-3 and TRBJ2-1; TRBD1 matches 12 bases. The germline V gene encodes CDR1 ENHRY and CDR2 SYGVKD. With V trimmed by 7 bases and J by 10 bases, 11 bases remained unmatched. This CDR3 region has 15 residues. The CDR3 DNA is TGTGCCATCACTCAAAGTGGGGACAGGGGGCGAGAGCAGTTCTTC. It yields the protein CAITQSGDRGREQFF.

The gene calls are TRBV7-2 and TRBJ1-6; 10 nucleotides match TRBD1. The V segment lost 5 bases and the J segment 6 bases; nucleotides outside the gene matches: 4. This CDR3 comprises 15 residues. Germline loops: CDR1 SGHTA, CDR2 FQGNSA. The CDR3 sequence: CASSQGQGSNSPLHF. DNA for the CDR3: TGTGCCAGCAGCCAGGGACAGGGGTCTAATTCACCCCTCCACTTT.

The chain has TRBV7-9 and TRBJ2-5, with unresolved D. The CDR3 is made up of 15 amino acids. Germline CDR1 and CDR2: SEHNR and FQNEAQ (reference sequence). The V end was cut by 2 bases, the J end by 1 base, with 11 bases between. The DNA for the CDR3 is TGTGCCAGCAGCTTACTTGGGCCGGCCCAAGAGACCCAGTACTTC. Protein product: CASSLLGPAQETQYF.